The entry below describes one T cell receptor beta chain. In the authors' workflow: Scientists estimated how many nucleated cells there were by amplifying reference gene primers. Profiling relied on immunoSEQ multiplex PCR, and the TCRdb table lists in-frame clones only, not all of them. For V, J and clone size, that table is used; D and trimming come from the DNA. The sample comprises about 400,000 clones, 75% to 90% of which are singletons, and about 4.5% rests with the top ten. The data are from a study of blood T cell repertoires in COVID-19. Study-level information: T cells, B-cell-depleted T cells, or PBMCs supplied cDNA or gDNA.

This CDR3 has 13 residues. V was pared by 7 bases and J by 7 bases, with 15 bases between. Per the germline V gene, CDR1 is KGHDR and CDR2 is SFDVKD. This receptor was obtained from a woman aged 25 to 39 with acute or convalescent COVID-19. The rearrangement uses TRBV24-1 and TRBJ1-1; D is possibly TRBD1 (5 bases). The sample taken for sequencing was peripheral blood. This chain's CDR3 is CATSPGGGYEAFF. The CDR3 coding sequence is TGTGCCACCAGCCCCGGGGGAGGTTATGAAGCTTTCTTT.